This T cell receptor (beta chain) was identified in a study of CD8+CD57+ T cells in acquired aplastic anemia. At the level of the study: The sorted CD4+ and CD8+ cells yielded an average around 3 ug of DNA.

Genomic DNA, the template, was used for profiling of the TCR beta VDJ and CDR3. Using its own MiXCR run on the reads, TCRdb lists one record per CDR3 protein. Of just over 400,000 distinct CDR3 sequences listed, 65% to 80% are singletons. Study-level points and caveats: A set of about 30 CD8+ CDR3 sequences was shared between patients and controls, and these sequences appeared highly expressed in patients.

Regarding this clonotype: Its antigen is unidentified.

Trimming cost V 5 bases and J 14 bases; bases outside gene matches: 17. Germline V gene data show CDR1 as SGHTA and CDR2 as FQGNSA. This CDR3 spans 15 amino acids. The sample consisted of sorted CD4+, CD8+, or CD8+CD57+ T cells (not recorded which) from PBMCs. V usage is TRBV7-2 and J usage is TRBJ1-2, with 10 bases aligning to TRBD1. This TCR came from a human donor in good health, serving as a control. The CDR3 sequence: CASSIDRGLVSDYTF. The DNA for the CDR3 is TGTGCCAGCAGCATTGACAGGGGGCTGGTGTCTGACTATACCTTC. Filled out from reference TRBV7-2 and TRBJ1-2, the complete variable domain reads GAGVSQSPSNKVTEKGKDVELRCDPISGHTALYWYRQSLGQGLEFLIYFQGNSAPDKSGLPSDRFSAERTGGSVSTLTIQRTQQEDSAVYLCASSIDRGLVSDYTFGSGTRLTVV.